This T cell receptor (beta chain) was sequenced during a study of shared clonotypes between healthy human individuals. Study context: The donors, two women and three men, were aged 18 to 49.

Selected positively for CCR7 and CD45RO-negative, naive CD8 cells excluded terminally differentiated effector memory CD45RA+ cells. The CDR3 is 15 amino acids. With 3 bases removed from V and 5 bases from J, the gap between germline ends came to 11 bases. The germline gives CDR1 MNHNY, CDR2 SVGAGI (reference sequence). General study results and limits: Clonotype sharing among the donors was expected to vary with sequencing depth. Despite large depth, sorted-subset datasets appeared incompletely sequenced.

Profiled with immunoSEQ multiplex PCR; TCRdb holds only in-frame clones, not every one. The repertoire consists of about 2 million clones, with roughly 95% occurring once and the leading ten covering roughly 1.2%. About this clone: The antigen remains unidentified.

The chain recombines TRBV6-6 with TRBJ1-6, with a tentative D call TRBD1 (5 bases). Sequenced: naive CD8+ T cells sorted from blood. This TCR derives from a man between 18 and 35 years old in good health. The CDR3 spells CASSYQGTDNSPLHF. The DNA for the CDR3 is TGTGCCAGCAGTTATCAGGGTACCGATAATTCACCCCTCCACTTT.